The rows below give T cell receptor beta chains drawn from one sample of a study of T cell changes during pregnancy in multiple sclerosis. The method was immunoSEQ multiplex PCR; TCRdb's version includes in-frame clones alone and lacks a portion of them. Found here are nearly 110,000 clones, about 90% of them singletons; the top ten hold roughly 1.5%. The source was peripheral blood, collected before pregnancy. Receptors were obtained from a female donor with multiple sclerosis, enrolled in a pregnancy study. Each CDR3 is given with its conserved first and last residue. D genes are given only for firm matches. For some rows the clone size is stated as once, few or many, or as a class when expanded; others skip it.

v_gene,j_gene,d_gene,abundance,CDR3aa,CDR3nt
TRBV7-9,TRBJ1-6,.,few,CASSLARASPLHF,TGTGCCAGCAGCTTGGCCAGGGCTTCACCCCTCCACTTT
TRBV6-5,TRBJ1-2,TRBD1,.,CASSSPRDRLYGYTF,TGTGCCAGCAGTTCCCCCCGGGACAGGTTGTATGGCTACACCTTC
TRBV7-2,TRBJ2-2,TRBD2,.,CASSLVAGLNTGELFF,TGTGCCAGCAGCTTAGTAGCGGGGTTGAACACCGGGGAGCTGTTTTTT
TRBV4-2,TRBJ2-7,.,.,CASSQASSDPNEQYF,TGTGCCAGCAGCCAAGCTTCCAGCGACCCTAATGAGCAGTACTTC
TRBV15,TRBJ2-2,TRBD1,.,CATSRIPGTGDTGELFF,TGTGCCACCAGCAGAATTCCAGGGACAGGGGACACCGGGGAGCTGTTTTTT
TRBV12-5,TRBJ1-5,TRBD1,.,CASGSTGDGGNQPQHF,TGTGCTAGTGGTAGCACAGGGGACGGCGGCAATCAGCCCCAGCATTTT
TRBV6-6,TRBJ1-2,.,.,CASSSPGRSDYGYTF,TGTGCCAGCAGTTCTCCCGGTAGATCGGACTATGGCTACACCTTC
TRBV27,TRBJ2-1,.,.,CASSSRWNEQFF,TGTGCCAGCAGTTCCCGGTGGAATGAGCAGTTCTTC
TRBV5-6,TRBJ2-1,TRBD2,.,CASSLRREGTRASYNEQFF,TGTGCCAGCAGCCTGCGGAGGGAGGGAACCCGAGCGTCCTACAATGAGCAGTTCTTC
TRBV11-3,TRBJ1-2,.,once,CASSLPTGYYGYTF,TGTGCCAGCAGCCTTCCGACAGGATACTATGGCTACACCTTC
TRBV7-9,TRBJ2-1,TRBD1,.,CASSTHRGRVPYNEQFF,TGTGCCAGCAGCACTCACAGGGGACGAGTCCCCTACAATGAGCAGTTCTTC
TRBV6-5,TRBJ1-1,TRBD1,few,CASSAQGKSTEAFF,TGTGCCAGCAGTGCACAGGGGAAGAGCACTGAAGCTTTCTTT
TRBV6-4,TRBJ2-3,TRBD2,.,CASSDSGGASDTQYF,TGTGCCAGCAGTGATAGCGGGGGGGCCTCTGATACGCAGTATTTT
TRBV28,TRBJ2-3,.,.,CASRRDTQYF,TGTGCCAGCAGACGGGATACGCAGTATTTT
TRBV10-3,TRBJ1-5,TRBD1,.,CAVRSDRENQPQHF,TGTGCCGTCAGATCGGACAGGGAGAATCAGCCCCAGCATTTT
TRBV4-3,TRBJ2-7,.,.,CASSQVPAREQYF,TGCGCCAGCAGCCAGGTACCGGCTAGAGAGCAGTACTTC
TRBV19,TRBJ2-5,.,.,CASSIGRTSRSETQYF,TGTGCCAGTAGTATAGGAAGGACATCACGCTCAGAGACCCAGTACTTC
TRBV2,TRBJ1-1,TRBD1,.,CASSETGATEAFF,TGTGCCAGCAGTGAAACAGGGGCCACTGAAGCTTTCTTT
TRBV19,TRBJ2-3,TRBD1,.,CASSISPDRGSTDTQYF,TGTGCCAGTAGTATTAGCCCCGACAGGGGCAGCACAGATACGCAGTATTTT
TRBV6-6,TRBJ2-1,TRBD2,.,CASRASGAYNEQFF,TGTGCCAGCAGAGCTAGCGGCGCCTACAATGAGCAGTTCTTC
TRBV6-6,TRBJ2-1,.,.,CASSFLGGEQFF,TGTGCCAGCAGTTTTCTAGGGGGGGAACAGTTCTTC
TRBV5-6,TRBJ2-3,TRBD2,.,CASSPTSGGYTDTQYF,TGTGCCAGCAGCCCGACTAGCGGGGGTTACACAGATACGCAGTATTTT
TRBV7-2,TRBJ1-4,.,.,CASSLVYRDRNEKLFF,TGTGCCAGCAGCTTAGTATACAGGGACCGTAATGAAAAACTGTTTTTT
TRBV5-4,TRBJ1-1,.,.,CASSQQQGSTEAFF,TGTGCCAGCAGCCAACAACAGGGATCCACTGAAGCTTTCTTT
TRBV27,TRBJ2-5,TRBD2,.,CASRTSGSMETQYF,TGTGCCAGCAGGACTAGCGGGAGCATGGAGACCCAGTACTTC
TRBV2,TRBJ1-1,.,.,CASTFRSMNTEAFF,TGTGCCAGCACTTTTCGGAGCATGAACACTGAAGCTTTCTTT
TRBV6-6,TRBJ1-4,TRBD1,.,CASKDRIDEKLFF,TGTGCCAGCAAGGACAGGATAGATGAAAAACTGTTTTTT
TRBV7-2,TRBJ1-2,.,.,CASSLEQPYGYTF,TGTGCCAGCAGCTTAGAACAGCCCTATGGCTACACCTTC
TRBV7-9,TRBJ1-6,.,.,CASSSQSVDSPLHF,TGTGCCAGCAGCTCCCAATCGGTTGATTCACCCCTCCACTTT
TRBV4-3,TRBJ1-1,.,.,CASSHDRLGWNTEAFF,TGCGCCAGCAGCCACGACAGGTTGGGTTGGAACACTGAAGCTTTCTTT
TRBV18,TRBJ2-1,TRBD2,.,CASSPGLAGAGEQFF,TGTGCCAGCTCACCAGGACTAGCGGGGGCCGGTGAGCAGTTCTTC
TRBV7-6,TRBJ2-3,.,.,CASSLTGVVASPLTDTQYF,TGTGCCAGCAGCTTAACGGGGGTGGTGGCTAGCCCCCTGACAGATACGCAGTATTTT
TRBV2,TRBJ2-2,.,few,CASSDAGRYTGELFF,TGTGCCAGCAGTGACGCGGGACGGTATACCGGGGAGCTGTTTTTT
TRBV4-3,TRBJ2-5,.,.,CASSPGLTGGFQETQYF,TGCGCCAGCAGCCCAGGCCTGACGGGCGGGTTCCAAGAGACCCAGTACTTC
TRBV19,TRBJ2-6,.,.,CASSSIRGSSSSGANVLTF,TGTGCCAGTAGTTCAATTAGGGGTTCCAGCAGCTCTGGGGCCAACGTCCTGACTTTC
TRBV5-4,TRBJ2-3,.,.,CASSFIGRRTDTQYF,TGTGCCAGCAGCTTCATTGGGAGACGCACAGATACGCAGTATTTT
TRBV28,TRBJ2-2,TRBD2,.,CASSPIPSSGTTTGELFF,TGTGCCAGCAGTCCCATCCCATCTAGCGGGACAACTACCGGGGAGCTGTTTTTT
TRBV9,TRBJ2-7,TRBD1,.,CASSARGQSYEQYF,TGTGCCAGCAGCGCTCGGGGACAGTCCTACGAGCAGTACTTC
TRBV30,TRBJ1-3,.,.,CAWITGKGDTIYF,TGTGCCTGGATTACAGGGAAGGGGGACACCATATATTTT
TRBV2,TRBJ2-7,.,.,CASSIKQGSYEQYF,TGTGCCAGCAGCATTAAACAGGGATCCTACGAGCAGTACTTC
TRBV2,TRBJ2-7,TRBD1,.,CASSRDRGGEQYF,TGTGCCAGCTCTCGGGACAGGGGTGGCGAGCAGTACTTC
TRBV29-1,TRBJ2-3,TRBD2,.,CSVTSGGGTDTQYF,TGCAGCGTGACTAGCGGGGGGGGAACAGATACGCAGTATTTT
TRBV5-1,TRBJ1-4,TRBD1,.,CASSRDSVNEKLFF,TGCGCCAGCAGCAGGGACAGCGTGAATGAAAAACTGTTTTTT
TRBV19,TRBJ1-3,.,.,CASSIAVSSGNTIYF,TGTGCCAGTAGTATTGCAGTAAGCTCTGGAAACACCATATATTTT
TRBV19,TRBJ2-7,.,.,CASSIQGAAGLHYEQYF,TGTGCCAGTAGTATTCAAGGCGCGGCAGGGCTTCACTACGAGCAGTACTTC
TRBV28,TRBJ2-7,TRBD1,.,CASSTPGGSYEQYF,TGTGCCAGCAGTACCCCAGGGGGCTCCTACGAGCAGTACTTC